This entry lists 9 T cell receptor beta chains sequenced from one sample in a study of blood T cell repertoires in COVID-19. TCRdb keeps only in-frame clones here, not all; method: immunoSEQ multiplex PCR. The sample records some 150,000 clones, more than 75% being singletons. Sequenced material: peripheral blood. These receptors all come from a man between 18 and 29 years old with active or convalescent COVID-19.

CDR3 nucleotide sequence: TGTGCCAGCAGTTCTCGGGCGGCGGGAGGCTACACCTTC. Its translation: CASSSRAAGGYTF. The chain is built from TRBV27 and TRBJ1-2; D is unresolved. Germline V CDR1 and CDR2: MNHEY, SMNVEV (reference sequence). The CDR3 runs to 13 residues. Trimming stripped 4 bases from V and 8 bases from J, with 14 bases between.

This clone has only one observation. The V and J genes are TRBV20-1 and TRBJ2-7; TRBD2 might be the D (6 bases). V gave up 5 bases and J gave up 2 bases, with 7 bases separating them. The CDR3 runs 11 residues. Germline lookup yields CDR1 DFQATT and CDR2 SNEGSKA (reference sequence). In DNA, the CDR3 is TGCAGTGCTCGGGGGACCTACGAGCAGTACTTC. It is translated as CSARGTYEQYF.

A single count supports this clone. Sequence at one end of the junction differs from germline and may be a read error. The CDR3 loop reads CASSRLLVGETQYF. The CDR3, as DNA: TGTGCTAGCAGCCGCCTACTAGTAGGAGAAACCCAGTACTTC. The chain employs TRBV7-7 and TRBJ2-5, with D possibly being TRBD2 (5 bases). Germline V gives CDR1 SSHAT, CDR2 FNYEAQ (reference sequence). This CDR3 comprises 14 residues.

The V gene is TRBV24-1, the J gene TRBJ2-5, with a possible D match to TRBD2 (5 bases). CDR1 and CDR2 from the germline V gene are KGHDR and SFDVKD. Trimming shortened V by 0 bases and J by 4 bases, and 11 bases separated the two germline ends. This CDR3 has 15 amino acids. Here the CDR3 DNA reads TGTGCCACCAGTGATTTGCAAATAGAGGGAGAGACCCAGTACTTC. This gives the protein CATSDLQIEGETQYF.

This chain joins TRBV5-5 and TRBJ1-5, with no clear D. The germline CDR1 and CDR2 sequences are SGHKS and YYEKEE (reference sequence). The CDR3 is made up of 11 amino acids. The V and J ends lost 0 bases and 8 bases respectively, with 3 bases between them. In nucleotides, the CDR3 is TGTGCCAGCAGCTTGGCGGAGCCCCAGCATTTT. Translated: CASSLAEPQHF.

CDR3 DNA sequence: TGTGCCAGCAGCCCTGGACAGCCTAACTATGGCTACACCTTC. Protein: CASSPGQPNYGYTF. The gene calls are TRBV9 and TRBJ1-2, with a weak D call TRBD1 (6 bases). The V gene's germline CDR1 is SGDLS and CDR2 YYNGEE. The V gene lost 4 bases and the J gene lost 0 bases, with 10 bases spanning the gap. CDR3 length: 14 amino acids. The full variable domain, its missing parts supplied by reference TRBV9 and TRBJ1-2, is DSGVTQTPKHLITATGQRVTLRCSPRSGDLSVYWYQQSLDQGLQFLIQYYNGEERAKGNILERFSAQQFPDLHSELNLSSLELGDSALYFCASSPGQPNYGYTFGSGTRLTVV.

The CDR3 DNA follows: TGCGCCAGCAGCTTGGGGGCGCTCAGGGTCCGCGACACAGATACGCAGTATTTT. This gives the protein CASSLGALRVRDTDTQYF. The J gene is TRBJ2-3, the V gene TRBV5-1, with D possibly being TRBD1 (5 bases). The V and J ends lost 0 bases and 2 bases respectively, with 19 bases between them. Germline V gene lookup returns CDR1 SGHRS and CDR2 YFSETQ. This CDR3 comprises 18 residues.

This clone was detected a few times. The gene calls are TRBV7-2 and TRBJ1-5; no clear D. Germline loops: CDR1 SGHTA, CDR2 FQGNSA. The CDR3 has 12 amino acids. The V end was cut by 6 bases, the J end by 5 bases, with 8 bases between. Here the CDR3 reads CASSQADQPQHF. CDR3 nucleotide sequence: TGTGCCAGCAGTCAGGCCGATCAGCCCCAGCATTTT. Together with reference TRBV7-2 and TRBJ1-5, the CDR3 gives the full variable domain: GAGVSQSPSNKVTEKGKDVELRCDPISGHTALYWYRQSLGQGLEFLIYFQGNSAPDKSGLPSDRFSAERTGGSVSTLTIQRTQQEDSAVYLCASSQADQPQHFGDGTRLSIL.

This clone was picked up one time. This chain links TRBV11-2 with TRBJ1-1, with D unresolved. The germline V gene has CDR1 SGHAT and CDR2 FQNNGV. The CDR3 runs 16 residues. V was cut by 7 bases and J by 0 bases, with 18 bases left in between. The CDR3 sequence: CASTPPPGGLNTEAFF. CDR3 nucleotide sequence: TGTGCCAGCACTCCACCCCCGGGCGGGTTGAACACTGAAGCTTTCTTT.